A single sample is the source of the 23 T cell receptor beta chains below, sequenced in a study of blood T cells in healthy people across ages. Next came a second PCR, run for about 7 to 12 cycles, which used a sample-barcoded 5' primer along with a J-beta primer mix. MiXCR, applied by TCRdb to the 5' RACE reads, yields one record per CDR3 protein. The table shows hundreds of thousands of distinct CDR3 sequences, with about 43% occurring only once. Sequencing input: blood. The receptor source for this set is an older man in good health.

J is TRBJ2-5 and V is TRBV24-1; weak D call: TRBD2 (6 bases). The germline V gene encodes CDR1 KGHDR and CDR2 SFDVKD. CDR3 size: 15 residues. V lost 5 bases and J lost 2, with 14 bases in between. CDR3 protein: CATSARSGRQETQYF. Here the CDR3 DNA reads TGTGCCACCAGTGCCCGGTCAGGGAGGCAAGAGACCCAGTACTTC.

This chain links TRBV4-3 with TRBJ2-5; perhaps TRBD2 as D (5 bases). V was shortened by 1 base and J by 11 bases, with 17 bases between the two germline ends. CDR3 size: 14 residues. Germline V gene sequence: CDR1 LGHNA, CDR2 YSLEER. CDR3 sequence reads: CASSQGTEVNEQYF. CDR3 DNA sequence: TGCGCCAGCAGCCAAGGGACTGAAGTTAATGAGCAGTACTTC.

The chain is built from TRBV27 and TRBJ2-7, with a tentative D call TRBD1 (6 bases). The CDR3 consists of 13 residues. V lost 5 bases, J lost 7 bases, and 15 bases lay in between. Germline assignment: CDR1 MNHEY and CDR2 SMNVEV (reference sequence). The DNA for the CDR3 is TGTGCCAGCAGTGTTACAGGGTCCCAGGAGCAGTACTTC. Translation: CASSVTGSQEQYF.

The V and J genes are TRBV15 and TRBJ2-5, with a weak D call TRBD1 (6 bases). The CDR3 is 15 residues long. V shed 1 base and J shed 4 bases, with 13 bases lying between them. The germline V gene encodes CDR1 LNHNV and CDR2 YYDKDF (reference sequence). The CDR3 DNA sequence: TGTGCCACCAGCAGAGGCAATACAGGGAGAGAGACCCAGTACTTC. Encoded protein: CATSRGNTGRETQYF.

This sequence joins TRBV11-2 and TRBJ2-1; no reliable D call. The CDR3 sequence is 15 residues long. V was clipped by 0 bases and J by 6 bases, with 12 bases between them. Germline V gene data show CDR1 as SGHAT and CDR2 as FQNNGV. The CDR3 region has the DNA TGTGCCAGCAGCTTAGAACAGACCATACCCAATGAGCAGTTCTTC. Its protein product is CASSLEQTIPNEQFF.

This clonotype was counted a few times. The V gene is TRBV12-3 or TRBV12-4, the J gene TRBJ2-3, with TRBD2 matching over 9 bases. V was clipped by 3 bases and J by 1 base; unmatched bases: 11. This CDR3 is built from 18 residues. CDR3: CASSLDPGRGGRTDTQYF. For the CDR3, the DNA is TGTGCCAGCAGTTTGGATCCGGGGCGGGGGGGCCGCACAGATACGCAGTATTTT.

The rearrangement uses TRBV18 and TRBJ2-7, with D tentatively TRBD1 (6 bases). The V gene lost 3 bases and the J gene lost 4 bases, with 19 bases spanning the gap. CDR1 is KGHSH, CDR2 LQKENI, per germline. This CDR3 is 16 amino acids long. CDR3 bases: TGTGCCAGCTCACCTACGCGACAGGCGACTTTGTACGAGCAGTACTTC. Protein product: CASSPTRQATLYEQYF.

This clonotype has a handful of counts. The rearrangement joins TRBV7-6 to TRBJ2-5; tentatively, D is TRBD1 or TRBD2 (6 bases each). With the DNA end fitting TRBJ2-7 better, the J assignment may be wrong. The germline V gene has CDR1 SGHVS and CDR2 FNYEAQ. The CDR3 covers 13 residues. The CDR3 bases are TGTGCCAGCAGCTTAGTTAGGGGGGACGAGCAGTACTTC. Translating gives CASSLVRGDEQYF.

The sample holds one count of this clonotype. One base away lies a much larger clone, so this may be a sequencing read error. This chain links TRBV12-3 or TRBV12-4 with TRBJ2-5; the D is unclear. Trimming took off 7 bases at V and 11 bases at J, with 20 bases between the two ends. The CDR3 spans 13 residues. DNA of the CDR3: TGTGCCAGCAAGGTTAGGCAGGAACTTGAGCAGTACTTC. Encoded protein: CASKVRQELEQYF.

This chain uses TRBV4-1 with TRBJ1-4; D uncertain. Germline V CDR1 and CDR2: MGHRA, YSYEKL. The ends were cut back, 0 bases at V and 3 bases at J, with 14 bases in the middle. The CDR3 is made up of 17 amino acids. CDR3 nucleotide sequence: TGCGCCAGCAGCCAAGATCGCTACCGCGGAGCTAATGAAAAACTGTTTTTT. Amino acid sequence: CASSQDRYRGANEKLFF.

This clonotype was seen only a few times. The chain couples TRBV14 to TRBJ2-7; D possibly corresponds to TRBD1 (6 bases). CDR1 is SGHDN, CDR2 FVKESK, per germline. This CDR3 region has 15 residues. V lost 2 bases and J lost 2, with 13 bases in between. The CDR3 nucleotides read TGTGCCAGCAGCCAATACCGGACAGTAGCCTACGAGCAGTACTTC. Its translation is CASSQYRTVAYEQYF. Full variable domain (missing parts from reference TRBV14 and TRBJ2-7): EAGVTQFPSHSVIEKGQTVTLRCDPISGHDNLYWYRRVMGKEIKFLLHFVKESKQDESGMPNNRFLAERTGGTYSTLKVQPAELEDSGVYFCASSQYRTVAYEQYFGPGTRLTVT.

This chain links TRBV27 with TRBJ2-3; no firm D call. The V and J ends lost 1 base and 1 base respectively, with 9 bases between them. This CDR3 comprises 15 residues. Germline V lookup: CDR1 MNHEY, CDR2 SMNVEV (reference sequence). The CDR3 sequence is CASSLFKRGTDTQYF. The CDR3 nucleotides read TGTGCCAGCAGTTTATTCAAACGGGGCACAGATACGCAGTATTTT.

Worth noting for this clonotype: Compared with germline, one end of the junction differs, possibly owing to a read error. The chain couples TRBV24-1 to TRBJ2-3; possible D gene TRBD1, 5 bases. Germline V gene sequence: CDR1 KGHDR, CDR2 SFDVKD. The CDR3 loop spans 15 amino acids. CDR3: CTTSDSGSSTDTQYF. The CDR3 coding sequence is TGTACCACCAGTGATTCAGGGTCTAGCACAGATACGCAGTATTTT.

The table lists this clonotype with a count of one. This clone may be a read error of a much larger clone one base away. CDR3 nucleotide sequence: TGTGCCAGCAGCTTATTTAGCGACGGTGACTACAATGAGCAGTACTTC. This sequence encodes CASSLFSDGDYNEQYF. The rearrangement links TRBV7-9 to TRBJ2-7; tentative D call: TRBD2 (5 bases). CDR1 SEHNR and CDR2 FQNEAQ come from the germline V gene (reference sequence). V was trimmed by 2 bases and J by 7 bases, leaving 21 bases between them. There are 16 residues in the CDR3.

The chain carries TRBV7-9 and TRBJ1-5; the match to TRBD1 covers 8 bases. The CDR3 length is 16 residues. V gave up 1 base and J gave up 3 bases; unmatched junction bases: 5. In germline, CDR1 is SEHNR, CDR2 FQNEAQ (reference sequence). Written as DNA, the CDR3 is TGTGCCAGCAGCTTAGGGTCAGGGGGCCCCAATCAGCCCCAGCATTTT. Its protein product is CASSLGSGGPNQPQHF.

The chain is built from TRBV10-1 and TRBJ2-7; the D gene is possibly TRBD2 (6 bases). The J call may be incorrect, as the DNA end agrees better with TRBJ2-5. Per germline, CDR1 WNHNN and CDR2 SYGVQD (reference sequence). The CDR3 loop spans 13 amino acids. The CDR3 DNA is TGCGCCAGCAGTGATCCCGGGGGTGAGACCCAGTACTTC. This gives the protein CASSDPGGETQYF.

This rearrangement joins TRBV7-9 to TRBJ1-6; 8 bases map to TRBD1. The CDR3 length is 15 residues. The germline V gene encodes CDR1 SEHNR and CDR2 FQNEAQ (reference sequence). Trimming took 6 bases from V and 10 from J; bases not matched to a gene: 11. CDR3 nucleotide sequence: TGTGCCAGCAGTTATTCGGGCGGACAGGGCTCACCCCTCCACTTT. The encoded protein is CASSYSGGQGSPLHF.

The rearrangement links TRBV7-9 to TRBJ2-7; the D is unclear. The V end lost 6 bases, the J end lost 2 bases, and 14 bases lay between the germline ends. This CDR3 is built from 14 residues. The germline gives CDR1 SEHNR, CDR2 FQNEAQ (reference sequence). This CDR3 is CASSAVSPPYEQYF. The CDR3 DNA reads TGTGCCAGCAGTGCTGTGTCCCCCCCCTACGAGCAGTACTTC.

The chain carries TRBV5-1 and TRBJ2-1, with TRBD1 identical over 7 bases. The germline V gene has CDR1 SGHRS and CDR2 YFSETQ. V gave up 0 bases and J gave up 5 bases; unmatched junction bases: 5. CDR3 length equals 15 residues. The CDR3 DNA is TGCGCCAGCAGCTTGGAGGGACAGCCGCACAATGAGCAGTTCTTC. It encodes CASSLEGQPHNEQFF.

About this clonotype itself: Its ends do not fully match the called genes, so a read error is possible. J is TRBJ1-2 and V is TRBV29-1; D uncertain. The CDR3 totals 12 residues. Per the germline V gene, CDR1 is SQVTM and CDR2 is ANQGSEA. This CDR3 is CSAWGPNSGYTF. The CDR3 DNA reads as TGCAGCGCCTGGGGTCCTAACTCTGGCTACACCTTC.

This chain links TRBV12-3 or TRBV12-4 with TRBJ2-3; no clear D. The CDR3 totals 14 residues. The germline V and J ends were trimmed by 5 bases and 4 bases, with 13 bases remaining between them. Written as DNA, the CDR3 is TGTGCCAGCAGTATTCTCGAGGCTCCAGATACGCAGTATTTT. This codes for CASSILEAPDTQYF.

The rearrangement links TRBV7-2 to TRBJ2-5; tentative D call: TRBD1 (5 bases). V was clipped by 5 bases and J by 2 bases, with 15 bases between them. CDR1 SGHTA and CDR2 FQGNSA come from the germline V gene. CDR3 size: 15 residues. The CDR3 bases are TGTGCCAGCAGCCAATGGGGCAGAAAACAAGAGACCCAGTACTTC. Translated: CASSQWGRKQETQYF.

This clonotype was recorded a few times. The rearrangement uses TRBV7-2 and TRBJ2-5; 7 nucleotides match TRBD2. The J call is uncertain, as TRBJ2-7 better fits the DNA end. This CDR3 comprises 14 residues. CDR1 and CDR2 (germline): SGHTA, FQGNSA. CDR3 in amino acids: CASSFGRESYEQYF. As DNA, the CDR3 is TGTGCCAGCAGCTTCGGGCGGGAGTCGTACGAGCAGTACTTC.